This T cell receptor (beta chain) was captured in a study of cytomegalovirus exposure and HLA in healthy donors. Study-wide results and caveats: According to reports, the classifier identified cytomegalovirus status with high specificity and sensitivity. Presence/absence analyses treated sequencing depth as roughly uniform across donors.

This clone was detected only a few times. Its antigen is not identified. The V gene's germline CDR1 is SGHTA and CDR2 FQGNSA. CDR3 length: 15 amino acids. The V gene lost 4 bases and the J gene lost 6 bases, with 15 bases spanning the gap. The PCR made use of 60 Vbeta and 13 Jbeta primers. The repertoire was sequenced with immunoSEQ multiplex PCR; TCRdb's copy has only in-frame clones and lacks some. The sample lists about 120,000 clones, roughly 79% occurring once. The TCR was taken from a woman aged 40-49 years in good health and CMV-seronegative. The sequenced material came from PBMCs. V and J are TRBV7-2 and TRBJ2-2; tentative D call: TRBD2 (6 bases). The CDR3 here is CASSSARLGAGELFF. Written as DNA, the CDR3 is TGTGCCAGCAGCTCTGCGAGACTAGGGGCCGGGGAGCTGTTTTTT.